These 25 T cell receptor beta chains share one sample of origin, sequenced in a study of lung T cells in sarcoidosis with Löfgren's syndrome. TCRdb reprocessed the reads via MiXCR and lists one record per CDR3 protein. The table has under 25,000 distinct CDR3 sequences, roughly a fifth seen once. Sequences were obtained from CD4+ T cells from bronchoalveolar lavage. These receptors were taken from a human donor with sarcoidosis (Löfgren's syndrome or another form), or a control subject (not recorded which).

J is TRBJ2-7 and V is TRBV5-1; 8 bases map to TRBD2. The trim removed 0 bases at V and 6 bases at J, leaving 2 bases unmatched. The CDR3 runs 13 residues. CDR1 is SGHRS and CDR2 is YFSETQ in the germline V gene. CDR3 region: CASSLVSGSEQYF. The CDR3 nucleotides read TGCGCCAGCAGCTTGGTGAGCGGGAGCGAGCAGTACTTC.

This chain connects TRBV29-1 to TRBJ2-1, with D perhaps being TRBD1 or TRBD2 (6 bases each). Germline values: CDR1 SQVTM, CDR2 ANQGSEA. Trimming pared 6 bases from V and 7 bases from J, leaving 16 bases between. This CDR3 is 13 amino acids long. The CDR3 loop reads CSVGSGEANEQFF. As DNA, the CDR3 is TGCAGCGTCGGTTCAGGGGAGGCAAATGAGCAGTTCTTC.

The rearrangement joins TRBV29-1 to TRBJ2-7; no reliable D call. The V end was cut by 4 bases, the J end by 2 bases, with 9 bases between. The CDR3 is made up of 12 amino acids. Germline V gene lookup returns CDR1 SQVTM and CDR2 ANQGSEA. CDR3 amino acids: CSVGAGTYEQYF. CDR3 nucleotide sequence: TGCAGCGTTGGAGCAGGAACCTACGAGCAGTACTTC.

This clonotype was found many times. V and J are TRBV7-3 and TRBJ1-1; maybe TRBD1 (5 bases). The CDR3 length is 13 residues. Germline V lookup: CDR1 SGHTA, CDR2 FQGTGA. V dropped 4 bases and J dropped 8 bases, with 14 bases sitting between them. The CDR3 spells CASSSTSDKEAFF. The CDR3, as DNA: TGTGCCAGCAGCTCGACATCGGACAAAGAAGCTTTCTTT. Using reference TRBV7-3 and TRBJ1-1 for the parts outside the CDR3, the full variable domain is GAGVSQTPSNKVTEKGKYVELRCDPISGHTALYWYRQSLGQGPEFLIYFQGTGAADDSGLPNDRFFAVRPEGSVSTLKIQRTERGDSAVYLCASSSTSDKEAFFGQGTRLTVV.

Of note for this clonotype: A much larger clone differs from this one at a single base, so this may be a read error. The chain links TRBV11-1 to TRBJ2-5; 7 bases map to TRBD1. The CDR3 sequence is 14 residues long. Germline CDR1 reads SGHAT; CDR2 reads FQDESV (reference sequence). V lost 3 bases, J lost 4 bases, and 5 bases stayed unmatched. The DNA of the CDR3 is TGTGCCAGCAGCTTTGACAGGGTGCGAGAGACCCAGTACTTC. Translation gives CASSFDRVRETQYF.

This clonotype was counted at least ten times. The rearrangement joins TRBV28 to TRBJ2-3, with 14 bases fitting TRBD2. This CDR3 region has 15 residues. V was pared by 10 bases and J by 4 bases, with 7 bases of the junction left unmatched. Germline V gene sequence: CDR1 MDHEN, CDR2 SYDVKM. The CDR3 sequence: CATLGLAGVPDTQYF. The CDR3 bases are TGTGCCACCCTGGGACTAGCGGGAGTTCCAGATACGCAGTATTTT.

This clonotype is categorized as medium-sized (0.01 to 0.1%). This sequence joins TRBV28 and TRBJ2-7; 7 bases fit TRBD1. The germline CDR1 and CDR2 sequences are MDHEN and SYDVKM. CDR3 length: 14 amino acids. The J segment lost 2 bases and the V segment lost 5 bases, leaving 6 bases of the junction unmatched. The CDR3: CASSPAGTAYEQYF. CDR3 in DNA: TGTGCCAGCAGTCCCGCCGGGACAGCCTACGAGCAGTACTTC.

This clonotype was detected many times. The chain employs TRBV20-1 and TRBJ2-2; 10 nucleotides agree with TRBD2. Losses at the gene ends were 0 bases for V and 1 base for J; bases not matched to a gene: 5. The CDR3 loop spans 17 amino acids. Germline CDR1 reads DFQATT; CDR2 reads SNEGSKA (reference sequence). The CDR3 coding sequence is TGCAGTGCTAGAGATCGGATAGCGGGGGGGAACACCGGGGAGCTGTTTTTT. Encoded protein: CSARDRIAGGNTGELFF.

This clonotype was counted ten times or more. This chain's CDR3 is CASSPAQGTYEQYF. The CDR3 coding sequence is TGTGCCAGCTCACCAGCCCAGGGTACCTACGAGCAGTACTTC. The chain employs TRBV18 and TRBJ2-7; possible D gene TRBD1, 5 bases. Germline loops: CDR1 KGHSH, CDR2 LQKENI. The germline V and J ends were trimmed by 2 bases and 2 bases, with 10 bases remaining between them. The CDR3 runs to 14 residues.

About this clonotype itself: A much bigger clone sits one base away, suggesting this may be a read error. The V gene is TRBV6-5, the J gene TRBJ2-3, with 7 bases fitting TRBD1. Germline V lookup: CDR1 MNHEY, CDR2 SVGAGI. The CDR3 length is 13 residues. The CDR3 DNA reads TGTGCCATTGCGACAGGGCCTACAGATACGCAGTGTTTT. As protein: CAIATGPTDTQCF.

The chain links TRBV5-4 to TRBJ1-1, with D unresolved. Trimming took 3 bases from V and 1 from J, leaving 7 bases between them. The germline CDR1 and CDR2 sequences are SGHNT and YYREEE (reference sequence). CDR3 length equals 13 residues. The CDR3 reads CASSSEGNTEAFF. The CDR3 region has the DNA TGTGCCAGCAGCTCCGAGGGGAACACTGAAGCTTTCTTT.

This clonotype has at least ten counts. CDR3 DNA sequence: TGTGCCAGCAGCTTAGACAGTTTCTACGAGCAGTACTTC. The encoded protein is CASSLDSFYEQYF. The chain joins TRBV7-2 to TRBJ2-7; D not resolved. CDR1 and CDR2 (germline): SGHTA, FQGNSA. This CDR3 is built from 13 residues. V lost 1 base, J lost 3 bases, and 7 bases lay in between.

This clonotype was counted many times. The rearrangement uses TRBV20-1 and TRBJ2-7, with TRBD2 matching 13 bases. The CDR3 length is 17 residues. Germline V gene lookup returns CDR1 DFQATT and CDR2 SNEGSKA (reference sequence). The V and J ends lost 6 bases and 2 bases, in that order; junction bases with no gene match: 13. The CDR3 is CSANRLIGLAGAYEQYF. CDR3 sequence (DNA): TGCAGTGCGAACAGACTAATAGGACTAGCGGGAGCCTACGAGCAGTACTTC.

In its sample, this clonotype was seen many times. The rearrangement joins TRBV5-1 to TRBJ2-5, with D possibly matching TRBD2 (5 bases). Germline CDR1 SGHRS, CDR2 YFSETQ. The ends were cut back, 1 base at V and 3 bases at J, with 7 bases in the middle. CDR3 length: 13 residues. This chain's CDR3 is CASSLSGEETQYF. The CDR3 bases are TGCGCCAGCAGCTTGTCCGGGGAAGAGACCCAGTACTTC.

This clonotype was detected ten times or more. The chain carries TRBV28 and TRBJ2-7; no reliable D call. V lost 6 bases and J 5 bases, leaving 8 bases between the germline ends. The CDR3 consists of 11 residues. Germline CDR1 MDHEN, CDR2 SYDVKM. CDR3 loop: CASSTTHEQYF. The CDR3 bases are TGTGCCAGCAGCACCACACACGAGCAGTACTTC.

This clonotype has a count of ten or more. V usage is TRBV6-1 and J usage is TRBJ1-1, with 9 bases lining up with TRBD1. CDR1 and CDR2 (germline): MNHNS, SASEGT. The CDR3 runs 16 residues. V lost 5 bases to trimming and J lost 0 bases; unmatched junction nucleotides: 7. Here the CDR3 DNA reads TGTGCCAGCAGTCGACCGGGACAGGGCATGAACACTGAAGCTTTCTTT. It encodes CASSRPGQGMNTEAFF.

The J gene is TRBJ2-7, the V gene TRBV3-1, with a tentative D call TRBD1 (7 bases). The germline CDR1 and CDR2 sequences are LGHDT and YNNKEL (reference sequence). This CDR3 region has 14 residues. Trimming pared 5 bases from V and 5 bases from J, leaving 16 bases between. CDR3 sequence (DNA): TGTGCCAGCAGCTCCGACAGGGAGGCTAACGAGCAGTACTTC. Protein sequence: CASSSDREANEQYF.

The genes are TRBV24-1 and TRBJ2-3; D uncertain. Trimming stripped 4 bases from V and 0 bases from J, with 10 bases between. CDR1 is KGHDR and CDR2 is SFDVKD in the germline V gene. This CDR3 spans 15 amino acids. The CDR3 region is CATSDLSTSTDTQYF. The CDR3 DNA reads as TGTGCCACCAGTGACTTAAGTACTAGCACAGATACGCAGTATTTT.

This clonotype appeared a few times. The rearrangement uses TRBV5-1 and TRBJ2-7; D remains unclear. The CDR3 extends over 13 amino acids. The germline CDR1 and CDR2 sequences are SGHRS and YFSETQ. Trimming left V 9 bases short and J 2 bases short, with 15 bases between. The CDR3 sequence is CANNKDTPYEQYF. The CDR3 DNA reads TGCGCCAACAACAAAGACACCCCCTACGAGCAGTACTTC.

This clonotype was counted ten times or more. The chain employs TRBV7-6 and TRBJ2-3; 7 positions match TRBD2. Germline values: CDR1 SGHVS, CDR2 FNYEAQ. The CDR3 sequence is 16 residues long. J gave up 0 bases and V 2 bases, and 5 bases lay outside the gene matches. This CDR3 reads CASSLRLAESTDTQYF. As DNA, the CDR3 is TGTGCCAGCAGCTTACGGCTAGCGGAAAGCACAGATACGCAGTATTTT.

This clonotype was counted many times. The V gene is TRBV7-2, the J gene TRBJ2-1; 13 bases align to TRBD2. V was clipped by 5 bases and J by 3 bases; unmatched bases: 4. Germline CDR1 is SGHTA and CDR2 is FQGNSA. This CDR3 has 16 residues. Written as DNA, the CDR3 is TGTGCCAGCAGCCGGACTAGCGGGGGCTACTACAATGAGCAGTTCTTC. Translating gives CASSRTSGGYYNEQFF.

This clonotype was counted only a few times. V is TRBV24-1 and J is TRBJ2-5, with D unresolved. Per the germline V gene, CDR1 is KGHDR and CDR2 is SFDVKD. There are 13 residues in the CDR3. V lost 2 bases and J lost 2, with 5 bases in between. CDR3 residues: CATSDSDQETQYF. In DNA form, the CDR3 reads TGTGCCACCAGTGATTCAGATCAAGAGACCCAGTACTTC.

Ten or more counts support this clonotype. J is TRBJ2-1 and V is TRBV2, with 7 bases lining up with TRBD2. Germline CDR1 reads SNHLY; CDR2 reads FYNNEI. The CDR3 is 14 amino acids. V dropped 3 bases and J dropped 7; count of bases not matched to a gene: 6. As DNA, the CDR3 is TGTGCCAGCAGTGACACCGGGACTACTAATGAGCAGTTCTTC. Its translation: CASSDTGTTNEQFF.

This clonotype was found many times. The V gene is TRBV6-1, the J gene TRBJ1-1, with a weak D call TRBD1 (6 bases). Germline CDR1 MNHNS, CDR2 SASEGT. V gave up 7 bases and J gave up 1 base, with 10 bases separating them. This CDR3 contains 13 residues. CDR3 DNA: TGTGCCAGCACTGGGACACAGAACACTGAAGCTTTCTTT. It is translated as CASTGTQNTEAFF.

At least ten counts were recorded for this clonotype. This chain joins TRBV20-1 and TRBJ1-1, with D perhaps TRBD1 (5 bases). CDR3 length: 13 residues. Germline V gives CDR1 DFQATT, CDR2 SNEGSKA (reference sequence). With 4 bases removed from V and 1 base from J, the gap between germline ends came to 10 bases. The CDR3 sequence: CSAKRQQNTEAFF. In DNA, the CDR3 is TGCAGTGCTAAACGACAGCAGAACACTGAAGCTTTCTTT.